This T cell receptor beta chain was retrieved from a study of T cells after yellow fever vaccination. Study outcomes and limitations: At around 95% for CD4 and approximately 89% for CD8, most primary-vaccination clones showed up again after the booster. Clonotypes found in both CD4 and CD8 compartments made up a small share. Peaking on day 5 versus 15, the secondary response was faster but weaker.

TCRdb re-analysed the 5' RACE reads in MiXCR, keeping a single row per CDR3 protein. The profile shows just under 600,000 distinct CDR3 sequences, roughly 13% of them singletons. The CDR3 runs to 15 residues. V was pared by 5 bases and J by 0 bases, with 5 bases of the junction left unmatched. Germline CDR1 is SGHKS and CDR2 is YYEKEE (reference sequence). About this clonotype: Its antigen is unidentified.

This TCR derives from a man aged 30 to 39 who received the YFV17D yellow fever vaccine. The material sequenced was PBMCs, taken on the day of the yellow fever booster vaccination. The rearrangement uses TRBV5-5 and TRBJ1-1; TRBD1 agrees at 9 bases. CDR3 in amino acids: CASSHGQGMNTEAFF. As DNA, the CDR3 is TGTGCCAGCAGTCACGGACAGGGGATGAACACTGAAGCTTTCTTT. The variable domain in full, with the rest retrieved from reference TRBV5-5 and TRBJ1-1, is DAGVTQSPTHLIKTRGQQVTLRCSPISGHKSVSWYQQVLGQGPQFIFQYYEKEERGRGNFPDRFSARQFPNYSSELNVNALLLGDSALYLCASSHGQGMNTEAFFGQGTRLTVV.